The 19 T cell receptor beta chains in this list originate from one sample, sequenced in a study of blood T cells in healthy people across ages. It was with a sample-barcoded 5' primer and a J-beta primer mix that a second PCR of roughly 7 to 12 cycles was run. TCRdb independently ran MiXCR on the 5' RACE reads; one entry per CDR3 protein. The data hold 1,500,000 or so distinct CDR3 sequences, with roughly two fifths observed a single time. The specimen was blood. The receptors here all came from a woman aged 18-29 years in good health.

V is TRBV25-1 and J is TRBJ2-7; 7 bases agree with TRBD1. The CDR3 spans 15 residues. Per the germline V gene, CDR1 is MGHDK and CDR2 is SYGVNS. Trimming took 3 bases from V and 3 from J; bases not matched to a gene: 8. The CDR3 DNA follows: TGTGCCAGCAGTGACCCGGGGACAGCCCACTACGAGCAGTACTTC. This translates into CASSDPGTAHYEQYF.

The V call is TRBV4-3, the J call TRBJ2-1; no definite D call. The J call may be wrong; the DNA end is better matched by TRBJ2-7. This CDR3 is 18 amino acids long. Germline V gene data show CDR1 as LGHNA and CDR2 as YSLEER. In DNA form, the CDR3 reads TGCGCCAGCAGCCAAGAGGTATACGGGCGGAGCTCCTACAATGAGCAGTACTTC. Amino acid sequence: CASSQEVYGRSSYNEQYF.

The V and J genes are TRBV7-3 and TRBJ2-1; 11 bases are a match to TRBD2. This CDR3 spans 16 amino acids. V was clipped by 7 bases and J by 4 bases; unmatched bases: 9. Looked up from germline, CDR1 is SGHTA and CDR2 is FQGTGA. DNA for the CDR3: TGTGCCAGCACGCCCAATCGACTAGCGGGGTACAATGAGCAGTTCTTC. Its protein is CASTPNRLAGYNEQFF.

Note on this clonotype: Germline and junction disagree at one end, which may indicate a read error. The genes are TRBV20-1 and TRBJ2-1; D call uncertain. Germline V lookup: CDR1 DFQATT, CDR2 SNEGSKA (reference sequence). The CDR3 runs 14 residues. The CDR3 protein is CSDRDPTIHNEQFF. In DNA form, the CDR3 reads TGCAGTGATAGAGACCCGACGATCCACAATGAGCAGTTCTTC.

This chain uses TRBV2 with TRBJ2-2; D unresolved. The length of the CDR3 is 13 residues. The V gene's germline CDR1 is SNHLY and CDR2 FYNNEI. The ends were cut back, 6 bases at V and 4 bases at J, with 9 bases in the middle. The CDR3 protein is CASSPAPTGELFF. The CDR3 DNA reads TGTGCCAGCAGCCCAGCGCCCACCGGGGAGCTGTTTTTT. Filled out from reference TRBV2 and TRBJ2-2, the complete variable domain reads EPEVTQTPSHQVTQMGQEVILRCVPISNHLYFYWYRQILGQKVEFLVSFYNNEISEKSEIFDDQFSVERPDGSNFTLKIRSTKLEDSAMYFCASSPAPTGELFFGEGSRLTVL.

J is TRBJ2-5 and V is TRBV10-3; weak D call: TRBD1 (6 bases). Between the trimmed V and J ends, which lost 0 bases and 0 bases, there was a span of 8 bases. The CDR3 has 15 amino acids. Per the germline V gene, CDR1 is ENHRY and CDR2 is SYGVKD. The CDR3 DNA reads TGTGCCATCAGTGAGTCGACAGGTAACCAAGAGACCCAGTACTTC. It is translated as CAISESTGNQETQYF.

Ten or more counts support this clonotype. The rearrangement links TRBV7-2 to TRBJ2-7; a possible D gene is TRBD1 (5 bases). Trimming removed 6 bases at V and 2 bases at J, with 11 bases between. The CDR3 is 13 amino acids. Per the germline V gene, CDR1 is SGHTA and CDR2 is FQGNSA. CDR3 in amino acids: CASSLTRAYEQYF. The CDR3 nucleotides read TGTGCCAGCAGTTTAACCAGGGCCTACGAGCAGTACTTC.

The chain is built from TRBV10-3 and TRBJ2-5, with 7 nucleotides matching TRBD2. Per germline, CDR1 ENHRY and CDR2 SYGVKD. The V segment lost 2 bases and the J segment 11 bases; nucleotides outside the gene matches: 11. The CDR3 is made up of 14 amino acids. The CDR3 nucleotides are TGTGCCATCAGTGAGGGAGGAGTAGCGGGCAAGCAGTACTTC. This encodes CAISEGGVAGKQYF.

This clonotype was counted ten times or more. The rearrangement links TRBV12-3 or TRBV12-4 to TRBJ1-1; possible D gene TRBD1, 5 bases. The CDR3 loop spans 13 amino acids. V was clipped by 3 bases and J by 8 bases, with 13 bases between them. CDR3 loop: CASSFSGTTEAFF. CDR3 coding DNA: TGTGCCAGCAGTTTTTCAGGGACCACGGAAGCTTTCTTT.

The count of this clonotype is one. V usage is TRBV6-6 and J usage is TRBJ1-2; 7 positions match TRBD1. The CDR3 has 15 residues. Germline loops: CDR1 MNHNY, CDR2 SVGAGI (reference sequence). V was pared by 2 bases and J by 0 bases, with 3 bases of the junction left unmatched. The CDR3 nucleotides are TGTGCCAGCAGTTACGACAGGGCGACTAACTATGGCTACACCTTC. This encodes CASSYDRATNYGYTF.

This clonotype has only a few counts. The chain recombines TRBV20-1 with TRBJ2-3, with unresolved D. The V end was cut by 7 bases, the J end by 0 bases, with 20 bases between. CDR3 length equals 16 residues. Looked up from germline, CDR1 is DFQATT and CDR2 is SNEGSKA (reference sequence). The CDR3 region is CSVFDVLRPSTDTQYF. The CDR3 DNA is TGCAGTGTTTTTGATGTTCTACGCCCTAGCACAGATACGCAGTATTTT.

The chain joins TRBV20-1 to TRBJ1-5; the D gene is possibly TRBD1 (6 bases). The CDR3 is 15 amino acids. Between the trimmed V and J ends, which lost 0 bases and 2 bases, there was a span of 11 bases. Germline V lookup: CDR1 DFQATT, CDR2 SNEGSKA (reference sequence). Here the CDR3 reads CSAREGAGGNQPQHF. Written as DNA, the CDR3 is TGCAGTGCTAGAGAGGGGGCGGGTGGCAATCAGCCCCAGCATTTT.

In its sample, this clonotype was seen a few times. The genes are TRBV7-9 and TRBJ1-1, with 12 positions matching TRBD1. V was clipped by 3 bases and J by 4 bases; unmatched bases: 3. The CDR3 sequence is 15 residues long. Per germline, CDR1 SEHNR and CDR2 FQNEAQ (reference sequence). CDR3 region: CASSLGQGASTEAFF. The CDR3 DNA sequence: TGTGCCAGCAGCTTGGGACAGGGGGCTAGCACTGAAGCTTTCTTT.

The chain has TRBV9 and TRBJ2-3, with TRBD2 identical over 8 bases. V lost 4 bases, J lost 0 bases, and 7 bases stayed unmatched. The CDR3 length is 16 residues. Per the germline V gene, CDR1 is SGDLS and CDR2 is YYNGEE. In DNA form, the CDR3 reads TGTGCCAGCAGCTTCGGGGGGGGGACGAGCACAGATACGCAGTATTTT. Translating gives CASSFGGGTSTDTQYF.

The chain employs TRBV12-3 or TRBV12-4 and TRBJ2-1; D perhaps matches TRBD1 (6 bases). The CDR3 extends over 14 amino acids. V was clipped by 8 bases and J by 8 bases, with 19 bases between them. CDR3 in DNA: TGTGCCAGCCGAGAGACAGGTGCGGTCCATGAGCAGTTCTTC. This sequence encodes CASRETGAVHEQFF.

Only a few counts were recorded for this clonotype. The chain couples TRBV12-3 or TRBV12-4 to TRBJ1-2; the D is unclear. V dropped 2 bases and J dropped 5 bases, with 12 bases sitting between them. The CDR3 contains 14 residues. The CDR3 is CASSLIWGAYGYTF. CDR3 sequence (DNA): TGTGCCAGCAGTTTAATCTGGGGAGCATATGGCTACACCTTC.

V gene TRBV9 combines with J gene TRBJ1-2; D remains ambiguous. CDR1 and CDR2 from the germline V gene are SGDLS and YYNGEE. This CDR3 is 13 amino acids long. V was shortened by 1 base and J by 6 bases, with 10 bases between the two germline ends. In DNA, the CDR3 is TGTGCCAGCAGCGTATCACGAGACGATGGCTACACCTTC. Amino acids: CASSVSRDDGYTF.

J is TRBJ1-2 and V is TRBV10-3, with D unresolved. The germline V gene has CDR1 ENHRY and CDR2 SYGVKD. There are 11 residues in the CDR3. Trimming took off 10 bases at V and 8 bases at J, with 14 bases between the two ends. CDR3 amino acids: CASFGLEGYTF. DNA of the CDR3: TGTGCCAGCTTTGGACTCGAGGGCTACACCTTC.

The chain carries TRBV5-6 and TRBJ1-6; 7 bases fit TRBD1. CDR1 is SGHDT and CDR2 is YYEEEE in the germline V gene. V shed 2 bases and J 8 bases; nucleotides not matched to a gene: 7. The CDR3 spans 15 residues. This chain's CDR3 is CASSFGWTGDSPLHF. As DNA, the CDR3 is TGTGCCAGCAGCTTTGGGTGGACAGGAGATTCACCCCTCCACTTT. Variable domain in full (rest from reference TRBV5-6 and TRBJ1-6): DAGVTQSPTHLIKTRGQQVTLRCSPKSGHDTVSWYQQALGQGPQFIFQYYEEEERQRGNFPDRFSGHQFPNYSSELNVNALLLGDSALYLCASSFGWTGDSPLHFGNGTRLTVT.